This T cell receptor beta chain was recovered during a study of T cell responses to AZD1222 COVID-19 vaccine. Study-wide findings and caveats: Regions 160-218 and 743-854 dominated among vaccine-associated CD4 TCRs spanning spike. White British people made up most donors, females outnumbered males, and clonal diversity was possibly underestimated. The number of AZD1222 recipients seropositive at baseline was only 5 to 7.

As to this clone: The target antigen is unknown.

Analyses pooled second doses at about 4 or about 12 weeks. The repertoire was sequenced with immunoSEQ multiplex PCR; TCRdb's copy has only in-frame clones and lacks some. The sample carries about 130,000 clones, over 85% recorded once. Germline CDR1 reads SEHNR; CDR2 reads FQNEAQ (reference sequence). The length of the CDR3 is 17 residues. Unmatched junction bases numbered 9, after V lost 7 bases and J lost 5 bases. Sequencing used peripheral blood, obtained 28 days after the second AZD1222 dose. This sequence originates from an adult who received the AZD1222 COVID-19 vaccine. The chain joins TRBV7-9 to TRBJ1-6, with 12 bases fitting TRBD1. The CDR3 region is CASTRTGTGGNNSPLHF. The DNA for the CDR3 is TGTGCCAGCACCCGGACCGGGACAGGGGGCAATAATTCACCCCTCCACTTT. The variable domain in full, with the rest retrieved from reference TRBV7-9 and TRBJ1-6, is DTGVSQNPRHKITKRGQNVTFRCDPISEHNRLYWYRQTLGQGPEFLTYFQNEAQLEKSRLLSDRFSAERPKGSFSTLEIQRTEQGDSAMYLCASTRTGTGGNNSPLHFGNGTRLTVT.